This T cell receptor beta chain was recovered during a study of T cell responses to AZD1222 COVID-19 vaccine. The CDR3 extends over 15 amino acids. The V segment lost 0 bases and the J segment 4 bases; nucleotides outside the gene matches: 6. The germline gives CDR1 KGHSH, CDR2 LQKENI. On this clone itself: Antigen: not known.

Study-wide points: White British ancestry dominated among donors, who included more females, and clonal diversity was possibly underestimated. Elevations in Spike-specific TCR breadth and depth followed administration of two AZD1222 doses.

Sequencing was performed with immunoSEQ multiplex PCR; in TCRdb, only in-frame clones are kept and a portion is missing. The sample consists of about 130,000 clones, just under 95% of them appearing once. This sample comprised peripheral blood, obtained 28 days after the second AZD1222 dose. V is TRBV18 and J is TRBJ2-7; 7 nucleotides match TRBD1. The sequence came from an adult who received the AZD1222 COVID-19 vaccine. CDR3 coding DNA: TGTGCCAGCTCACCACCGGACAGGTGGGGATACGAGCAGTACTTC. It is translated as CASSPPDRWGYEQYF. The variable domain in full, with the rest retrieved from reference TRBV18 and TRBJ2-7, is NAGVMQNPRHLVRRRGQEARLRCSPMKGHSHVYWYRQLPEEGLKFMVYLQKENIIDESGMPKERFSAEFPKEGPSILRIQQVVRGDSAAYFCASSPPDRWGYEQYFGPGTRLTVT.